Listed below are T cell receptor beta chains from one sample, sequenced in a study of blood T cells in healthy people across ages. TCRdb re-analysed the 5' RACE reads in MiXCR, keeping a single row per CDR3 protein. This table holds roughly 2 million distinct CDR3 sequences, just under 50% found once. The sequencing sample was made of blood. These receptors came from a woman between 40 and 55 years old in good health. The CDR3 runs from the conserved cysteine through the conserved F or W. A D gene is named only where the DNA matches it firmly. Clone size is shown for a subset of rows, as once, few, many or a class of expanded clone.

j_call | d_call | clone_size | v_call | cdr3_aa | cdr3_nt
TRBJ2-1 | . | . | TRBV20-1 | CSAPGRKDFGAEQFF | TGCAGTGCTCCCGGAAGGAAGGACTTCGGGGCTGAGCAGTTCTTC
TRBJ2-5 | . | . | TRBV6-2/TRBV6-3 | CASSTLIRGLGTWTQYF | TGTGCCAGCAGCACTCTCATTAGGGGACTCGGAACATGGACCCAGTACTTC
TRBJ2-3 | TRBD2 | . | TRBV5-1 | CASSLGALAGTTDTQYF | TGCGCCAGCAGCTTGGGCGCTCTAGCGGGGACCACAGATACGCAGTATTTT
TRBJ2-3 | . | . | TRBV7-2 | CASSLDMGLKTQYF | TGTGCCAGCAGCTTAGATATGGGGCTTAAGACGCAGTATTTT
TRBJ1-2 | TRBD1 | few | TRBV28 | CASSMDRNYGYTF | TGTGCCAGCAGTATGGACAGGAACTATGGCTACACCTTC
TRBJ2-3 | TRBD1 | few | TRBV27 | CASRYRGQTDTQYF | TGTGCCAGCAGATACAGGGGGCAAACAGATACGCAGTATTTT
TRBJ2-3 | TRBD2 | few | TRBV2 | CASSEEGSSGFTDTQYF | TGTGCCAGCAGTGAAGAAGGATCTAGCGGCTTCACAGATACGCAGTATTTT
TRBJ2-7 | TRBD2 | few | TRBV20-1 | CSASPQRGVPYEQYF | TGCAGTGCTAGTCCCCAGCGGGGGGTACCCTACGAGCAGTACTTC
TRBJ2-3 | . | . | TRBV6-5 | CASSYPKGDTQYF | TGTGCCAGCAGTTACCCAAAGGGCGATACGCAGTATTTT
TRBJ2-3 | . | . | TRBV30 | CAWSVVGRGRYAYF | TGTGCCTGGAGTGTCGTCGGGAGAGGAAGATACGCGTATTTT
TRBJ2-1 | TRBD2 | . | TRBV7-2 | CASSLLAATDDEQFF | TGTGCCAGCAGCCTCCTAGCGGCCACGGACGATGAGCAGTTCTTC
TRBJ1-3 | . | . | TRBV27 | CASSSTEPGNTIYF | TGTGCCAGCAGTTCGACAGAACCTGGAAACACCATATATTTT
TRBJ2-7 | TRBD1 | . | TRBV4-1 | CASSLRQGGHEQYF | TGCGCCAGCAGCCTACGACAGGGTGGCCACGAGCAGTACTTC
TRBJ2-5 | TRBD2 | . | TRBV7-2 | CASSLPLVGGGALRQETQYF | TGTGCCAGCAGCTTACCCCTCGTCGGCGGGGGAGCCCTCCGCCAAGAGACCCAGTACTTC
TRBJ2-1 | TRBD1 | few | TRBV5-1 | CASSLVQGDSYNEQFF | TGCGCCAGCAGCTTGGTACAGGGGGACTCCTACAATGAGCAGTTCTTC
TRBJ2-3 | TRBD1 | few | TRBV6-6 | CASSYPNRGTTDTQYF | TGTGCCAGCAGTTACCCAAACAGGGGCACCACAGATACGCAGTATTTT
TRBJ2-5 | . | . | TRBV6-5 | CASRIGGSAGETQYF | TGTGCCAGCAGGATAGGTGGATCGGCAGGAGAGACCCAGTACTTC
TRBJ2-3 | TRBD2 | . | TRBV7-2 | CASSPWGRTSSDTQYF | TGTGCCAGCAGCCCATGGGGTAGGACTAGCTCAGATACGCAGTATTTT
TRBJ1-2 | TRBD1 | few | TRBV6-2/TRBV6-3 | CASSYGDSRDRLYGYTF | TGTGCCAGCAGTTACGGGGACAGCCGCGATAGACTCTATGGCTACACCTTC
TRBJ1-1 | . | . | TRBV7-9 | CASSLGDGFFF | TGTGCCAGCAGCTTAGGGGACGGCTTTTTCTTT
TRBJ2-5 | . | few | TRBV20-1 | CSARATGTRGEETQYF | TGCAGTGCTAGAGCCACCGGGACACGAGGAGAAGAGACCCAGTACTTC
TRBJ2-1 | . | . | TRBV7-2 | CASSFLLVSGNNEQFF | TGTGCCAGCAGCTTCTTATTGGTTAGCGGAAACAATGAGCAGTTCTTC
TRBJ2-5 | . | . | TRBV15 | CATSSKGGGSATQYF | TGTGCCACCAGCAGTAAAGGGGGGGGGTCCGCGACCCAGTACTTC